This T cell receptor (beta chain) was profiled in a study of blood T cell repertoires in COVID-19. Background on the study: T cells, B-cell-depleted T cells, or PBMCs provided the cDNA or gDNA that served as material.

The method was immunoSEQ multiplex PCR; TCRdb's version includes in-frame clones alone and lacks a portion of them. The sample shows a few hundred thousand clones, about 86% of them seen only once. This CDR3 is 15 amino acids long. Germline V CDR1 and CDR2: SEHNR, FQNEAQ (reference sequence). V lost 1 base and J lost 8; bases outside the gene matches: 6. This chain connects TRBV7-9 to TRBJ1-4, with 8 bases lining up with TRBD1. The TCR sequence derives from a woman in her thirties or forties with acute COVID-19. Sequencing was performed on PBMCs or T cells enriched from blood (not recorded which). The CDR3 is CASSLVGQGWEKLFF. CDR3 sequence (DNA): TGTGCCAGCAGCTTAGTCGGACAGGGATGGGAAAAACTGTTTTTT.